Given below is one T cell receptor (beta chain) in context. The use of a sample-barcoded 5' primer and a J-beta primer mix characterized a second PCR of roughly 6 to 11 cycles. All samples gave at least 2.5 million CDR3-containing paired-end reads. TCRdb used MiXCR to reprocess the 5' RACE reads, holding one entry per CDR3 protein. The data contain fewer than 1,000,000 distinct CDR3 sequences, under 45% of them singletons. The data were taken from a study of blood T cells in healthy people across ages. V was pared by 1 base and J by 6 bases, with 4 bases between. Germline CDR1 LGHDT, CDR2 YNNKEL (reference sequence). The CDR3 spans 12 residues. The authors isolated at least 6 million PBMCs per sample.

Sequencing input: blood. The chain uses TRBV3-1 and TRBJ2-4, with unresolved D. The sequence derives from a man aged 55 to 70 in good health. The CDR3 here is CASSQVANIQYF. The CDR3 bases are TGTGCCAGCAGCCAAGTCGCAAACATTCAGTACTTC. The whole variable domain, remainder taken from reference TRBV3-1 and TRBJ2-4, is DTAVSQTPKYLVTQMGNDKSIKCEQNLGHDTMYWYKQDSKKFLKIMFSYNNKELIINETVPNRFSPKSPDKAHLNLHINSLELGDSAVYFCASSQVANIQYFGAGTRLSVL.